Listed below are T cell receptor beta chains from one sample, sequenced in a study of radiotherapy plus CTLA-4 blockade in lung cancer. Some clones are missing from TCRdb's copy, which holds only in-frame ones; the method was immunoSEQ multiplex PCR. Of about 31,000 clones in the sample, around 73% were seen once. Sequencing used peripheral blood, obtained from a patient treated with radiotherapy plus ipilimumab. The source is a human donor with non-small cell lung cancer who had stable disease on radiotherapy plus ipilimumab. CDR3s include the opening cysteine and the closing phenylalanine or tryptophan. Each record gives: clone size, V gene, J gene, D gene, CDR3 protein, CDR3 DNA. D genes are given only for firm matches. Size values are once, few and many counts, or a class for expanded clones, and some rows have none.

>few|TRBV19|TRBJ1-4|TRBD1
CASSVGTGLTNEKLFF
TGTGCCAGTAGTGTCGGGACAGGACTGACTAATGAAAAACTGTTTTTT
>.|TRBV7-9|TRBJ2-1|TRBD1
CASSWTGYNEQFF
TGTGCCAGCAGCTGGACAGGGTACAATGAGCAGTTCTTC
>once|TRBV18|TRBJ1-3|.
CASSTTGSGNTIYF
TGTGCCAGCTCAACGACGGGCTCTGGAAACACCATATATTTT
>.|TRBV12-5|TRBJ1-2|.
CASGLAVGLGLGGYTF
TGTGCTAGTGGTTTGGCGGTGGGACTAGGGTTGGGTGGCTACACCTTC
>.|TRBV7-2|TRBJ1-1|.
CASSTAGPPGAFF
TGTGCCAGCAGCACCGCGGGGCCGCCGGGAGCTTTCTTT
>.|TRBV11-2|TRBJ1-1|.
CASSLRRMDRNTEAFF
TGTGCCAGCAGCTTACGTCGGATGGACCGGAACACTGAAGCTTTCTTT
>.|TRBV6-5|TRBJ1-1|TRBD1
CASSRQGGRAFF
TGTGCCAGCAGCCGACAGGGAGGACGAGCTTTCTTT
>.|TRBV5-1|TRBJ1-2|.
CASSLGDASWGYTF
TGCGCCAGCAGCTTGGGGGACGCCTCGTGGGGCTACACCTTC
>.|TRBV5-1|TRBJ1-2|TRBD1
CASREDREIDFYGYTF
TGCGCCAGCAGAGAGGACAGGGAGATCGATTTTTATGGCTACACCTTC
>.|TRBV2|TRBJ2-3|TRBD2
CASSSSGGEADTQYF
TGTGCCAGCAGTAGCAGCGGGGGGGAGGCAGATACGCAATATTTT
>.|TRBV5-1|TRBJ2-2|.
CASSLAPNTGELFF
TGCGCCAGCAGCTTGGCCCCGAACACCGGGGAGCTGTTTTTT
>few|TRBV7-3|TRBJ1-2|.
CASSQRDGHGYTF
TGTGCCAGCAGCCAACGGGACGGACATGGCTACACCTTC
>.|TRBV2|TRBJ2-5|.
CASRRGLYQETQYF
TGTGCCAGCAGGCGGGGTCTGTACCAAGAGACCCAGTACTTC
>once|TRBV18|TRBJ2-2|TRBD1
CASSPGQGVWTGELFF
TGTGCCAGCTCACCGGGACAGGGAGTTTGGACCGGGGAGCTGTTTTTT
>.|TRBV7-2|TRBJ1-5|TRBD1
CASSSRTGAQPQHF
TGTGCCAGCAGCTCTAGGACAGGGGCTCAGCCCCAGCATTTT
>once|TRBV18|TRBJ1-2|.
CASSQDRSYGYTF
TGTGCCAGCTCACAAGACAGGTCCTATGGCTACACCTTC
>once|TRBV9|TRBJ1-2|.
CASSVGGGTFYGYTF
TGTGCCAGCAGCGTAGGTGGCGGCACCTTCTATGGCTACACCTTC
>.|TRBV9|TRBJ2-1|TRBD1
CASSVGQGADNEQFF
TGTGCCAGCAGCGTAGGACAGGGGGCTGACAATGAGCAGTTCTTC
>.|TRBV5-6|TRBJ2-4|TRBD1
CASSPTTGIVDIQYF
TGTGCCAGCAGCCCAACGACAGGGATCGTTGACATTCAGTACTTC
>.|TRBV29-1|TRBJ2-1|.
CSVDTWGHRDNEQFF
TGCAGCGTTGATACCTGGGGCCATCGGGACAATGAGCAGTTCTTC
>medium-sized|TRBV19|TRBJ1-2|.
CASSIQTGGDYGYTF
TGTGCCAGTAGTATACAGACAGGAGGCGACTATGGCTACACCTTC
>once|TRBV19|TRBJ2-1|.
CASSNTASSYNEQFF
TGTGCCAGTAGTAATACAGCTAGCTCCTACAATGAGCAGTTCTTC
>.|TRBV10-3|TRBJ1-1|TRBD1
CAIRPTGGSTEAFF
TGTGCCATCAGACCGACAGGGGGCTCCACTGAAGCTTTCTTT
>.|TRBV6-1|TRBJ1-2|.
CASSEGWQSYGYTF
TGTGCCAGCAGTGAAGGTTGGCAGAGTTATGGCTACACCTTC
>.|TRBV9|TRBJ1-2|.
CASSVEGTYGYTF
TGTGCCAGCAGCGTAGAAGGTACTTATGGCTACACCTTC
>.|TRBV29-1|TRBJ1-1|.
CSVKGESNTEAFF
TGCAGCGTGAAGGGGGAGTCGAACACTGAAGCTTTCTTT
>once|TRBV30|TRBJ1-1|TRBD1
CAWSPPGQGRDAFF
TGTGCCTGGAGTCCACCGGGACAGGGGAGGGATGCTTTCTTT
>.|TRBV7-2|TRBJ2-7|.
CASSLGLGASEQYF
TGTGCCAGCAGCTTAGGATTAGGGGCGAGCGAGCAGTACTTC
>.|TRBV6-1|TRBJ1-4|TRBD1
CARETGVEEKLFF
TGTGCCAGGGAGACAGGGGTAGAGGAAAAACTGTTTTTT
>.|TRBV19|TRBJ1-1|TRBD1
CASNRQGLSNTEAFF
TGTGCCAGTAATAGACAGGGTTTGTCGAACACTGAAGCTTTCTTT
>.|TRBV18|TRBJ2-3|.
CASSPPRSGADTQYF
TGTGCCAGCTCACCACCACGGAGTGGCGCAGATACGCAGTATTTT
>.|TRBV27|TRBJ2-5|TRBD2
CASSLGTSGSGAQYF
TGTGCCAGCAGTTTAGGGACTAGCGGGTCCGGGGCCCAGTACTTC
>.|TRBV2|TRBJ1-2|.
CASSENWGEYGYTF
TGTGCCAGCAGTGAAAATTGGGGAGAGTATGGCTACACCTTC
>once|TRBV9|TRBJ2-2|.
CASSVGGANTGELFF
TGTGCCAGCAGCGTAGGAGGGGCGAACACCGGGGAGCTGTTTTTT
>once|TRBV5-1|TRBJ2-3|.
CASSLGSGPRGTDTQYF
TGCGCCAGCAGCTTAGGTTCTGGGCCGAGGGGCACAGATACGCAGTATTTT